Sequencing of this TCR beta chain was carried out in a study of T cell clones after liver transplantation. Whole-study context: Until 12-24 months post-transplant, subjects got standard immunosuppression and no induction. Draws occurred before transplant, before withdrawal, and after complete or failed withdrawal. General study points: Donor-reactive sequences fell more than third party-reactive ones, suggesting partial deletion. These preliminary findings come from unstandardized post-transplant sampling times.

Turning to this clone: Antigen: not known.

Profiling relied on immunoSEQ multiplex PCR, and the TCRdb table lists in-frame clones only, not all of them. The sample lists over 70,000 clones, about 80% seen once, with about 0.79% in the top ten. V lost 1 base and J lost 2, with 15 bases in between. Looked up from germline, CDR1 is SGHTA and CDR2 is FQGNSA. CDR3 size: 16 residues. Material: CD4+ T cells from blood, obtained 12 months after liver transplant. This sequence originates from a human patient who received a liver transplant. Part of the T cell pool may stem from the graft donor. The V and J genes are TRBV7-2 and TRBJ2-7, with D possibly matching TRBD1 (6 bases). Written as DNA, the CDR3 is TGTGCCAGCAGCTTAGGGCTGAGGACAGTGACCTACGAGCAGTACTTC. As protein: CASSLGLRTVTYEQYF.